Presented here are 32 T cell receptor beta chains from one specimen sequenced in a study of spatial heterogeneity in lung cancer. Study-level findings and limits: Counts of expanded intratumoral alpha and beta TCRs tracked tumor mutation counts.

One entry per CDR3 protein results from TCRdb running MiXCR on the 5' RACE reads. The sample has around 26,000 distinct CDR3 sequences; 8.8% are singletons. As to time point: sample taken at primary tumor resection. No cognate antigen is known for these TCRs. The sequences come from lung tumor tissue, collected at surgery. The origin of the receptors is a male donor with early-stage non-small cell lung cancer.

In this sample, this clonotype turned up many times. The chain joins TRBV4-3 to TRBJ1-2; 12 nucleotides line up with TRBD1. The junction had 4 bases not matched to a gene; V was cut back by 3 bases and J by 8 bases. Germline CDR1 is LGHNA and CDR2 is YSLEER. This CDR3 is 14 amino acids long. CDR3 nucleotide sequence: TGCGCCAGCAGCCAGGGACAGGGGGCAAAAGGCTACACCTTC. Its translation: CASSQGQGAKGYTF.

The chain combines TRBV11-1 with TRBJ2-3; D might be TRBD2 (5 bases). Germline V CDR1 and CDR2: SGHAT, FQDESV (reference sequence). V was trimmed by 0 bases and J by 5 bases, leaving 6 bases between them. The CDR3 is made up of 13 amino acids. The CDR3 is CASSLAEGDTQYF. The CDR3 nucleotides read TGTGCCAGCAGCTTAGCTGAGGGAGATACGCAGTATTTT.

This clonotype was seen at least ten times. The chain joins TRBV7-3 to TRBJ1-1; D remains ambiguous. This CDR3 contains 14 residues. The germline V gene encodes CDR1 SGHTA and CDR2 FQGTGA. V lost 6 bases to trimming and J lost 3 bases, with 14 bases between them. In DNA form, the CDR3 reads TGTGCCAGCAGGAAAACTGGTGACGACACTGAAGCTTTCTTT. Translating gives CASRKTGDDTEAFF.

This clonotype is labeled medium-sized (0.01 to 0.1%). The chain employs TRBV9 and TRBJ2-2; D might be TRBD2 (5 bases). V dropped 7 bases and J dropped 5 bases, with 15 bases sitting between them. There are 14 residues in the CDR3. Germline-derived CDR1 and CDR2 are SGDLS and YYNGEE. The CDR3 protein is CASRGFGRTGELFF. DNA of the CDR3: TGTGCCAGCCGCGGATTTGGGAGAACCGGGGAGCTGTTTTTT.

This clonotype was observed at least ten times. The chain uses TRBV9 and TRBJ1-2; D is unresolved. The germline V and J ends were trimmed by 5 bases and 7 bases, with 9 bases remaining between them. The V gene's germline CDR1 is SGDLS and CDR2 YYNGEE. The CDR3 covers 11 residues. The CDR3 sequence: CASSRGGGYTF. CDR3 in DNA: TGTGCCAGCAGTCGGGGAGGTGGCTACACCTTC.

At least ten counts were recorded for this clonotype. CDR3: CASSPSLSREGYTF. The DNA for the CDR3 is TGCGCCAGCAGCCCGAGCTTAAGTAGGGAGGGCTACACCTTC. The V call is TRBV4-3, the J call TRBJ1-2; D gene ambiguous. Trimming shortened V by 4 bases and J by 8 bases, and 17 bases separated the two germline ends. This CDR3 is built from 14 residues. The germline CDR1 and CDR2 sequences are LGHNA and YSLEER.

This clonotype was seen ten or more times. The rearrangement links TRBV12-3 or TRBV12-4 to TRBJ2-1; D may be TRBD2 (6 bases). The CDR3 has 15 amino acids. Trimming stripped 6 bases from V and 4 bases from J, with 16 bases between. The CDR3 DNA sequence: TGTGCCAGCAGCCGAGCGGGTCCAGTTTACAATGAGCAGTTCTTC. Amino acid sequence: CASSRAGPVYNEQFF.

In its sample, this clonotype was seen a few times. This chain links TRBV10-3 with TRBJ1-3; D call uncertain. The CDR3 contains 18 residues. V shed 0 bases and J shed 0 bases, with 15 bases lying between them. CDR1 and CDR2 (germline): ENHRY, SYGVKD. For the CDR3, the DNA is TGTGCCATCAGTGAGTCTGTGGCCCGACTGCTCTCTGGAAACACCATATATTTT. Translation gives CAISESVARLLSGNTIYF.

This clonotype was seen more than once but under ten times. The gene calls are TRBV20-1 and TRBJ2-1; the D gene is possibly TRBD2 (6 bases). The CDR3 extends over 12 amino acids. Germline V gene sequence: CDR1 DFQATT, CDR2 SNEGSKA (reference sequence). V was trimmed by 4 bases and J by 7 bases, leaving 11 bases between them. The CDR3 region has the DNA TGCAGTGCTAAAGGGACTTTTAATGAGCAGTTCTTC. It specifies CSAKGTFNEQFF.

There are many counts of this clonotype. The rearrangement uses TRBV3-1 and TRBJ2-7; possibly TRBD1 or TRBD2 for D (5 bases each). Germline values: CDR1 LGHDT, CDR2 YNNKEL (reference sequence). Deletions cut 4 bases from V and 2 bases from J, with 9 bases between. The length of the CDR3 is 13 residues. Here the CDR3 reads CASSLRGPYEQYF. CDR3 nucleotides: TGTGCCAGCAGCCTCCGGGGACCCTACGAGCAGTACTTC.

The rearrangement joins TRBV11-1 to TRBJ2-5; D remains unclear. Germline CDR1 is SGHAT and CDR2 is FQDESV (reference sequence). The CDR3 is 15 amino acids. The V gene lost 2 bases and the J gene lost 4 bases, with 14 bases spanning the gap. The CDR3 is CASSLKNLQRETQYF. CDR3 DNA sequence: TGTGCCAGCAGCTTAAAGAATCTTCAGCGAGAGACCCAGTACTTC.

This clonotype was observed a few times. The chain has TRBV27 and TRBJ2-6, with 12 nucleotides matching TRBD1. The germline V gene encodes CDR1 MNHEY and CDR2 SMNVEV (reference sequence). The CDR3 contains 17 residues. The trim removed 6 bases at V and 1 base at J, leaving 4 bases unmatched. The CDR3 protein is CASRGQGARSGANVLTF. The DNA of the CDR3 is TGTGCCAGCAGGGGACAGGGGGCGAGATCTGGGGCCAACGTCCTGACTTTC.

This clonotype showed up many times. The chain joins TRBV29-1 to TRBJ1-3; 7 nucleotides align to TRBD1. J lost 4 bases, V lost 7 bases, and 7 bases had no gene match. CDR1 is SQVTM, CDR2 ANQGSEA, per germline. This CDR3 spans 13 amino acids. CDR3 nucleotides: TGCAGCGGGACGTACAGGGGCGGAAACACCATATATTTT. Protein product: CSGTYRGGNTIYF.

This clonotype was seen ten or more times. The gene calls are TRBV20-1 and TRBJ2-3; either TRBD1 or TRBD2 may supply D (5 bases each). Germline V gives CDR1 DFQATT, CDR2 SNEGSKA (reference sequence). The CDR3 consists of 14 residues. Trimming stripped 5 bases from V and 0 bases from J, with 12 bases between. In DNA, the CDR3 is TGCAGTGCTCCCTGGGGCGGGAGCACAGATACGCAGTATTTT. Amino acids: CSAPWGGSTDTQYF.

This clonotype was seen repeatedly, ten times or more. J is TRBJ2-1 and V is TRBV29-1; no clear D. Trimming took off 0 bases at V and 4 bases at J, with 1 base between the two ends. Per the germline V gene, CDR1 is SQVTM and CDR2 is ANQGSEA. The CDR3 length is 11 residues. CDR3 protein: CSVEEYNEQFF. CDR3 DNA: TGCAGCGTTGAAGAATACAATGAGCAGTTCTTC.

In this sample, this clonotype turned up many times. The rearrangement uses TRBV18 and TRBJ2-7; 13 bases are shared with TRBD2. Germline V gives CDR1 KGHSH, CDR2 LQKENI. CDR3 length: 16 amino acids. Germline trimming cut 2 bases from V and 2 bases from J; bases unmatched to any gene: 3. This CDR3 is CASSPDTSGGAYEQYF. For the CDR3, the DNA is TGTGCCAGCTCACCAGATACTAGCGGGGGGGCCTACGAGCAGTACTTC.

This clonotype was seen many times. The rearrangement joins TRBV4-2 to TRBJ1-6; D is uncertain. The CDR3 runs to 16 residues. CDR1 LGHNA and CDR2 YNFKEQ come from the germline V gene. The V end lost 1 base, the J end lost 7 bases, and 14 bases lay between the germline ends. CDR3 DNA sequence: TGTGCCAGCAGCCAAGTGGTAGGGTACCCAAATTCACCCCTCCACTTT. It encodes CASSQVVGYPNSPLHF.

The genes are TRBV4-3 and TRBJ1-2; D is unclear. The CDR3 has 16 amino acids. Trimming stripped 0 bases from V and 5 bases from J, with 16 bases between. CDR1 and CDR2 (germline): LGHNA, YSLEER. CDR3 loop: CASSQDVPRRGYGYTF. CDR3 nucleotides: TGCGCCAGCAGCCAAGACGTACCTAGGCGAGGGTATGGCTACACCTTC.

The V and J genes are TRBV5-1 and TRBJ2-3; maybe TRBD2 (6 bases). Trimming took 4 bases from V and 2 from J, leaving 11 bases between them. The germline gives CDR1 SGHRS, CDR2 YFSETQ. The CDR3 is made up of 14 amino acids. The CDR3 DNA sequence: TGCGCCAGCAGCACCGGGACTCCCACAGATACGCAGTATTTT. This codes for CASSTGTPTDTQYF.

This clonotype was detected only a few times. CDR3 in amino acids: CASSKGHRAGGEPSYEQYF. Written as DNA, the CDR3 is TGTGCCAGCAGCAAAGGCCACAGAGCGGGAGGGGAACCTTCCTACGAGCAGTACTTC. The chain uses TRBV28 and TRBJ2-7; 10 bases agree with TRBD2. J gave up 1 base and V 6 bases, and 18 bases lay outside the gene matches. Germline-derived CDR1 and CDR2 are MDHEN and SYDVKM. The CDR3 contains 19 residues.

The V call is TRBV27, the J call TRBJ2-7; TRBD2 matches 9 bases. CDR1 and CDR2 (germline): MNHEY, SMNVEV (reference sequence). The CDR3 totals 18 residues. V was clipped by 5 bases and J by 5 bases; unmatched bases: 19. CDR3 loop: CASSPLGWSGRRIDEQYF. CDR3 nucleotides: TGTGCCAGCAGTCCCCTGGGATGGAGCGGGAGGCGCATTGACGAGCAGTACTTC.

This chain uses TRBV19 with TRBJ2-2; 7 bases align to TRBD2. J was trimmed by 6 bases and V by 10 bases; bases with no gene match: 5. The CDR3 spans 12 residues. Germline values: CDR1 LNHDA, CDR2 SQIVND (reference sequence). CDR3 region: CAISTSSGELFF. CDR3 DNA sequence: TGTGCCATTTCGACTAGCTCCGGGGAGCTGTTTTTT.

The table lists this clonotype with a few counts. This chain joins TRBV6-5 and TRBJ1-1; 9 bases line up with TRBD1. Unmatched junction bases numbered 10, after V lost 6 bases and J lost 5 bases. The V gene's germline CDR1 is MNHEY and CDR2 SVGAGI. The CDR3 totals 15 residues. The CDR3: CASRRSGTGLTEAFF. The CDR3 nucleotides read TGTGCCAGCAGACGATCCGGGACAGGGCTGACTGAAGCTTTCTTT.

The sample holds many counts of this clonotype. CDR3 sequence: CASSARLASDTQYF. CDR3 in DNA: TGTGCCAGCAGCGCCCGACTAGCGTCAGATACGCAGTATTTT. This chain links TRBV7-8 with TRBJ2-3; 8 bases align to TRBD2. Unmatched junction bases numbered 5, after V lost 5 bases and J lost 4 bases. The CDR3 spans 14 residues. Per the germline V gene, CDR1 is SGHVS and CDR2 is FQNEAQ.

The table lists this clonotype with many counts. V gene TRBV28 combines with J gene TRBJ2-4, with 8 bases lining up with TRBD2. The CDR3 is 15 amino acids. Looked up from germline, CDR1 is MDHEN and CDR2 is SYDVKM. The junction had 8 bases not matched to a gene; V was cut back by 4 bases and J by 6 bases. DNA for the CDR3: TGTGCCAGCAGTTCGGGGGAAGCGGGAGTAAACATTCAGTACTTC. This sequence encodes CASSSGEAGVNIQYF.

This clonotype was seen only a few times. The chain combines TRBV5-6 with TRBJ2-1, with D possibly TRBD2 on 6 matching bases. Germline V gene data show CDR1 as SGHDT and CDR2 as YYEEEE. CDR3 length equals 15 residues. V dropped 8 bases and J dropped 6 bases, with 21 bases sitting between them. DNA for the CDR3: TGTGCCAGTGGACTCTTTTGGCGGGAATTCAATGAGCAGTTCTTC. This translates into CASGLFWREFNEQFF.

In its sample, this clonotype was seen many times. This chain links TRBV29-1 with TRBJ2-3; 8 bases line up with TRBD2. V shed 7 bases, J shed 1 base, and the junction held 16 bases outside the gene matches. The V gene's germline CDR1 is SQVTM and CDR2 ANQGSEA. The CDR3 has 17 residues. The CDR3 coding sequence is TGCAGCGCTGGAGGAAGCGGGAGAGGTGTAGGCACAGATACGCAGTATTTT. It codes for CSAGGSGRGVGTDTQYF.

This clonotype showed up many times. The chain employs TRBV28 and TRBJ2-1; possibly TRBD2 for D (6 bases). Trimming took off 6 bases at V and 4 bases at J, with 19 bases between the two ends. Germline CDR1 and CDR2: MDHEN and SYDVKM. The CDR3 consists of 16 residues. The CDR3 coding sequence is TGTGCCAGCAGCTTCTTTCGGGGGTCGGGTTACAATGAGCAGTTCTTC. Translation gives CASSFFRGSGYNEQFF.

This clonotype was observed at least ten times. This sequence joins TRBV7-9 and TRBJ2-1; 15 nucleotides align to TRBD2. Germline CDR1 and CDR2: SEHNR and FQNEAQ (reference sequence). The J segment lost 6 bases and the V segment lost 8 bases, leaving 5 bases of the junction unmatched. This CDR3 is 15 amino acids long. The CDR3 DNA sequence: TGTGCCAGCGGACTAGCGGGAGGGCCCTTCAATGAGCAGTTCTTC. Residues: CASGLAGGPFNEQFF.

This clonotype has a count of ten or more. The rearrangement links TRBV15 to TRBJ2-1; D is perhaps TRBD2 (6 bases). In germline, CDR1 is LNHNV, CDR2 YYDKDF (reference sequence). The CDR3 totals 14 residues. V was shortened by 5 bases and J by 5 bases, with 13 bases between the two germline ends. The CDR3 coding sequence is TGTGCCACCAGCGGTTCCCGGGGGAACAATGAGCAGTTCTTC. Translation: CATSGSRGNNEQFF. Filled out from reference TRBV15 and TRBJ2-1, the complete variable domain reads DAMVIQNPRYQVTQFGKPVTLSCSQTLNHNVMYWYQQKSSQAPKLLFHYYDKDFNNEADTPDNFQSRRPNTSFCFLDIRSPGLGDTAMYLCATSGSRGNNEQFFGPGTRLTVL.

This clonotype was recorded many times. V usage is TRBV7-9 and J usage is TRBJ1-4; unclear D gene. Germline lookup yields CDR1 SEHNR and CDR2 FQNEAQ (reference sequence). Trimming removed 4 bases from V and 2 bases from J, with 11 bases in between. The CDR3 is 15 amino acids. CDR3 loop: CASSSGRVTNEKLFF. CDR3 bases: TGTGCCAGCAGCTCCGGGCGGGTGACTAATGAAAAACTGTTTTTT.

This clonotype was recorded many times. V is TRBV6-1 and J is TRBJ2-7; D is possibly TRBD2 (5 bases). The CDR3 totals 12 residues. V lost 6 bases, J lost 0 bases, and 6 bases lay in between. Per the germline V gene, CDR1 is MNHNS and CDR2 is SASEGT. The CDR3 sequence: CASRGDSYEQYF. CDR3 DNA sequence: TGTGCCAGCAGGGGAGACTCCTACGAGCAGTACTTC.